These 18 T cell receptor beta chains were all obtained from the same sample, sequenced in a study of blood T cell repertoires in COVID-19. Clones were sequenced by immunoSEQ multiplex PCR, and TCRdb holds only the in-frame ones, with some missing. The repertoire holds about 64,000 clones, with approximately 90% as singletons. The sample comprised PBMCs or T cells enriched from blood (not recorded which). These receptors were obtained from a woman aged 40-49 years who had recovered from COVID-19.

The V call is TRBV19, the J call TRBJ2-7; 8 bases agree with TRBD1. Per germline, CDR1 LNHDA and CDR2 SQIVND (reference sequence). The CDR3 consists of 15 residues. V was clipped by 2 bases and J by 6 bases; unmatched bases: 9. CDR3 protein: CASSIRTGQGGEQYF. CDR3 DNA: TGTGCCAGTAGTATACGGACAGGGCAAGGAGGCGAGCAGTACTTC.

CDR3 protein: CASSLTTGQGSYNEQFF. CDR3 bases: TGTGCCAGCAGCTTGACGACCGGACAGGGGTCGTACAATGAGCAGTTCTTC. The chain joins TRBV7-6 to TRBJ2-1, with TRBD1 matching 9 bases. CDR3 size: 17 residues. V lost 3 bases to trimming and J lost 4 bases; unmatched junction nucleotides: 10. The V gene's germline CDR1 is SGHVS and CDR2 FNYEAQ.

The V gene is TRBV4-1, the J gene TRBJ1-2; D may be TRBD1 (5 bases). The CDR3 length is 15 residues. V shed 3 bases and J shed 5 bases, with 16 bases lying between them. Germline CDR1 and CDR2: MGHRA and YSYEKL. Here the CDR3 reads CASSQPTRGEYGYTF. DNA of the CDR3: TGCGCCAGCAGCCAGCCCACCCGGGGGGAGTATGGCTACACCTTC.

The rearrangement uses TRBV6-6 and TRBJ2-7; D is unresolved. Germline V CDR1 and CDR2: MNHNY, SVGAGI (reference sequence). The CDR3 extends over 11 amino acids. The ends were cut back, 6 bases at V and 4 bases at J, with 7 bases in the middle. The CDR3 spells CASRNTYEQYF. CDR3 DNA: TGTGCCAGCAGAAATACTTACGAGCAGTACTTC.

The J gene is TRBJ2-5, the V gene TRBV11-3; weak D call: TRBD2 (6 bases). The CDR3 runs to 14 residues. Germline-derived CDR1 and CDR2 are SGHNT and YENEEA. V lost 1 base and J 5 bases, leaving 11 bases between the germline ends. The CDR3 coding sequence is TGTGCCAGCAGCTTAGCTGCAGGGAGGGAGACCCAGTACTTC. It translates to CASSLAAGRETQYF.

The chain joins TRBV5-1 to TRBJ1-4; TRBD1 agrees at 7 bases. In germline, CDR1 is SGHRS, CDR2 YFSETQ. J lost 8 bases, V lost 7 bases, and 14 bases had no gene match. The CDR3 is made up of 15 amino acids. The CDR3 here is CASSKTGQGGEKLFF. CDR3 nucleotides: TGCGCCAGCTCCAAAACCGGGCAGGGGGGAGAAAAACTGTTTTTT.

The chain uses TRBV2 and TRBJ2-5; 8 bases fit TRBD1. The CDR3 covers 15 residues. Germline V CDR1 and CDR2: SNHLY, FYNNEI. V gave up 6 bases and J gave up 5 bases; unmatched junction bases: 11. The CDR3 nucleotides are TGTGCCAGCAGCCCGATACAGGGGGAATGGGAGACCCAGTACTTC. This translates into CASSPIQGEWETQYF.

This clone occurred a few times. The V gene is TRBV12-3 or TRBV12-4, the J gene TRBJ1-1; D is undetermined. The CDR3 has 13 amino acids. V lost 3 bases, J lost 1 base, and 6 bases lay in between. CDR3 DNA sequence: TGTGCCAGCAGTTTCCCGAGGAACACTGAAGCTTTCTTT. Translated, it gives CASSFPRNTEAFF.

The rearrangement joins TRBV27 to TRBJ1-2; no clear D gene. CDR1 and CDR2 (germline): MNHEY, SMNVEV (reference sequence). Between the trimmed V and J ends, which lost 4 bases and 4 bases, there was a span of 22 bases. This CDR3 is 17 amino acids long. The CDR3 nucleotides read TGTGCCAGCAGTTCCCCTAGGGCTCAAAGCGGGAGCTATGGCTACACCTTC. This sequence encodes CASSSPRAQSGSYGYTF.

The V and J genes are TRBV7-2 and TRBJ2-1; TRBD2 aligns across 10 bases. Germline trimming cut 3 bases from V and 5 bases from J; bases unmatched to any gene: 4. CDR1 and CDR2 (germline): SGHTA, FQGNSA. The CDR3 spans 15 residues. CDR3 region: CASSLWTSGNNEQFF. CDR3 sequence (DNA): TGTGCCAGCAGCTTGTGGACTAGCGGAAACAATGAGCAGTTCTTC.

The V call is TRBV7-8, the J call TRBJ2-5, with 7 bases lining up with TRBD2. J gave up 4 bases and V 0 bases, and 5 bases lay outside the gene matches. Germline V gene data show CDR1 as SGHVS and CDR2 as FQNEAQ. This CDR3 comprises 15 residues. CDR3 sequence: CASSLARGVGETQYF. The CDR3 region has the DNA TGTGCCAGCAGCTTAGCACGGGGGGTTGGAGAGACCCAGTACTTC.

This chain connects TRBV27 to TRBJ1-2; possible D gene TRBD1, 5 bases. CDR3 length: 16 residues. Germline V gives CDR1 MNHEY, CDR2 SMNVEV (reference sequence). Deletions cut 1 base from V and 3 bases from J, with 15 bases between. The DNA of the CDR3 is TGTGCCAGCAGTTTATATTCGCAGGGCCTACACTATGGCTACACCTTC. Translating gives CASSLYSQGLHYGYTF.

This chain links TRBV10-3 with TRBJ2-3, with 8 bases that match TRBD2. The CDR3 length is 14 residues. Trimming cost V 4 bases and J 1 base; bases outside gene matches: 1. Germline V CDR1 and CDR2: ENHRY, SYGVKD. CDR3 loop: CAISAAGGTDTQYF. CDR3 in DNA: TGTGCCATCAGTGCAGCGGGGGGCACAGATACGCAGTATTTT.

The V gene is TRBV27, the J gene TRBJ1-4, with 7 nucleotides matching TRBD1. With 5 bases clipped from V and 11 bases from J, the junction kept 11 bases outside the gene matches. CDR3 size: 14 residues. Germline values: CDR1 MNHEY, CDR2 SMNVEV (reference sequence). As DNA, the CDR3 is TGTGCCAGCAGTCCGGACAGGATGGGGGCTAAACTGTTTTTT. As protein: CASSPDRMGAKLFF.

The chain links TRBV5-5 to TRBJ1-4; 7 bases match TRBD1. The junction had 0 bases not matched to a gene; V was cut back by 4 bases and J by 0 bases. Germline loops: CDR1 SGHKS, CDR2 YYEKEE (reference sequence). There are 14 residues in the CDR3. In DNA, the CDR3 is TGTGCCAGCAGCGACAGGGCAACTAATGAAAAACTGTTTTTT. Its translation is CASSDRATNEKLFF. The entire variable domain, with the rest obtained from reference TRBV5-5 and TRBJ1-4, is as follows: DAGVTQSPTHLIKTRGQQVTLRCSPISGHKSVSWYQQVLGQGPQFIFQYYEKEERGRGNFPDRFSARQFPNYSSELNVNALLLGDSALYLCASSDRATNEKLFFGSGTQLSVL.

The chain has TRBV27 and TRBJ1-1; no reliable D call. This CDR3 is 17 amino acids long. Per germline, CDR1 MNHEY and CDR2 SMNVEV (reference sequence). Trimming removed 0 bases from V and 0 bases from J, with 14 bases in between. The CDR3 DNA reads as TGTGCCAGCAGTTTATCATTCGGAGGATCGGTGAACACTGAAGCTTTCTTT. As protein: CASSLSFGGSVNTEAFF.

The rearrangement links TRBV14 to TRBJ1-3; TRBD1 might be the D (6 bases). This CDR3 is built from 15 residues. Germline V gene sequence: CDR1 SGHDN, CDR2 FVKESK. Trimming removed 5 bases at V and 5 bases at J, with 16 bases between. The CDR3, as DNA: TGTGCCAGCAGCGTAAGGTCAGGGACACGAAACACCATATATTTT. Residues: CASSVRSGTRNTIYF.

This clone was counted only a few times. The rearrangement joins TRBV5-6 to TRBJ1-2, with 10 bases fitting TRBD1. V trimming: 4 bases; J trimming: 5 bases; junction bases outside the gene matches: 8. The length of the CDR3 is 15 residues. The V gene's germline CDR1 is SGHDT and CDR2 YYEEEE. The CDR3 sequence: CASSEGTGVRYGYTF. CDR3 DNA: TGTGCCAGCAGCGAGGGGACAGGGGTTCGATATGGCTACACCTTC.